The text below deals with one TCR beta chain. The antigen it binds to is not known. Per-base quality was not reported, and no clone a single base away is much larger than it. The record originates from a study of PD-L1 blockade in urothelial cancer (dated by TCRdb to 2017 to 2019). Some background on the complete study: Every patient began therapy in about 2014 and was given atezolizumab 1,200 mg intravenously every 3 weeks. An ECOG performance status of 0 or 1 was recorded for the patients, and 0 to 3 prior chemotherapy regimens had been received by the patients. Blood samples gave a median of about 140,000 T cells and under 85,000 unique TCRs, with a median clonality of roughly 0.081. In the same patients, whole exome sequencing and RNA sequencing of pretreatment tumors were performed in addition to TCR sequencing. Pretreatment tumor samples and matched peripheral blood, collected serially before and after atezolizumab treatment, underwent TCR sequencing. An exploratory multi-omic analysis was conducted of the somatic, immune and clinical correlates of response to PD-L1 blockade with atezolizumab in urothelial cancer. Progression-free survival longer than 6 months counted as durable clinical benefit, and TCR features were additionally tested against both progression-free and overall survival. Just over 28 patients had pretreatment blood TCR-seq, roughly 25 had at least one posttreatment blood collection, and roughly 25 had tumor TCR-seq. Blood samples were analyzed 3 weeks after the start of treatment (second dose) and 6 weeks after the start of treatment. About 90% of the roughly 29 patients were males with bladder-origin urothelial cancer, and about 65% of the roughly 30 reported a prior smoking history. Nine patients achieved durable clinical benefit and approximately 20 did not.

Spanning cysteine to phenylalanine, the CDR3 consists of 19 amino acids. Of the read, only the CDR3 DNA is kept; its 57 bases are in frame from base 1. The germline V end is reduced by 0 bases and the J end by 7 bases; junction bases left unmatched: 17. CDR1 and CDR2 are drawn from the germline V gene (reference sequence): LNHNV, YYDKDF. Synthetic TCR analog templates were spiked into each PCR to estimate absolute template abundance from read counts. TCRbeta CDR3 regions were amplified from genomic DNA with bias-controlled V and J gene primers using the immunoSEQ assay. Sequencing of rearranged TCRbeta segments was done at approximately 20X coverage. Turning to the authors' computational methods: Sequencing errors were corrected by clustering, and CDR3s were annotated against IMGT so that V, D and J genes could be assigned. Downstream analyses used only productive TCRbeta rearrangements and left out out-of-frame or stop-codon sequences. To compute clonality, Shannon entropy was normalized by the log of the number of unique productive sequences and then subtracted from one. Fisher's exact test with Benjamini-Hochberg correction, at a threshold of adjusted p below 0.01, was used to find clones that differed between time points or between blood and tumor. The source is immuneACCESS, and TCRdb retained only in-frame sequences with V and J called. Part of the clones is not carried over; for the studies checked, unresolved V genes explain less than half of this, and the remainder is unexplained. V, J and clone size are taken as reported in that table, and D and trimming were inferred from the DNA itself. Recorded for this sample are 68,000 or so clones; roughly 79% of them occurred a single time. Of the sample, more than 5% is held by the ten largest clones.

General findings and caveats noted by the study authors: Because the sample size was small (n ≈ 30) and many of the analyses were exploratory, the results are meant to be hypothesis-generating. Improved progression-free and overall survival was found to be associated with pretreatment peripheral blood TCR clonality below the median. Among patients with durable benefit, tumor-associated TCR clones showed greater expansion in peripheral blood 3 weeks after treatment started (n ≈ 20, p = 0.022).

This sample's time point label indicates: pretreatment peripheral blood. The cohort comprised fewer than 35 patients with locally advanced or metastatic urothelial carcinoma treated at Memorial Sloan Kettering on a trial protocol. Peripheral blood mononuclear cells were collected from each patient pretreatment and during treatment, giving between 1 and 8 total time points per patient. The Qiagen DNeasy Blood extraction kit was used to purify genomic DNA from total PBMCs and tumor samples. PBMCs were collected pretreatment and during treatment and were isolated and stored as previously described. This specimen consisted of PBMCs, obtained around atezolizumab (anti-PD-L1) treatment. The chain joins TRBV15 to TRBJ1-2; a stretch of 10 junction bases matches TRBD1. The TCR comes from a man aged 65 to 85 with urothelial cancer. The DNA reads TGTGCCACCAGCAGAGAGGGAGATCATCGAAGACAGGGGGCTGTTGGCTACACCTTC. Its amino acids are CATSREGDHRRQGAVGYTF.